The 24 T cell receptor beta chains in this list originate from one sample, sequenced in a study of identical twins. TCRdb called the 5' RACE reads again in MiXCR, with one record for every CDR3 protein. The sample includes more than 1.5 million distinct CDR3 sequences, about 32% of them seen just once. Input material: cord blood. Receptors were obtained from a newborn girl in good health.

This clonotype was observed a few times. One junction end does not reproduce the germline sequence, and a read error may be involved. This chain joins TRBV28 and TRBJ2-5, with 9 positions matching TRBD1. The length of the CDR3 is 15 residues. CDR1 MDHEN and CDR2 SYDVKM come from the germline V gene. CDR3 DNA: TGTGCCGGCAGGGCATTCGGGACAGGGTTAGAGACCCAGTACTTC. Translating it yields CAGRAFGTGLETQYF.

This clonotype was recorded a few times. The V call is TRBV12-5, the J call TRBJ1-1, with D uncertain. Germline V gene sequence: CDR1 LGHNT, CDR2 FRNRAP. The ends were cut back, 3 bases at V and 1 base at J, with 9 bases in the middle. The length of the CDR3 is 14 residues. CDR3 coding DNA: TGTGCTAGTGGTTTCCCCCGACAGAACACTGAAGCTTTCTTT. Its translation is CASGFPRQNTEAFF.

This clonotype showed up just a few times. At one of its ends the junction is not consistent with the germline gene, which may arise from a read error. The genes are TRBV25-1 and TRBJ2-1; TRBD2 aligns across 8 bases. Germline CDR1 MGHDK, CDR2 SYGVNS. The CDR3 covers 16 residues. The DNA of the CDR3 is TGTGCCAGCAGTGCAATCAGCGGGAGCTCCTACGATGAGCAGTTCTTC. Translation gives CASSAISGSSYDEQFF. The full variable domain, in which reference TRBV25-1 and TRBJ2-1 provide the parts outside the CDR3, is EADIYQTPRYLVIGTGKKITLECSQTMGHDKMYWYQQDPGMELHLIHYSYGVNSTEKGDLSSESTVSRIRTEHFPLTLESARPSHTSQYLCASSAISGSSYDEQFFGPGTRLTVL.

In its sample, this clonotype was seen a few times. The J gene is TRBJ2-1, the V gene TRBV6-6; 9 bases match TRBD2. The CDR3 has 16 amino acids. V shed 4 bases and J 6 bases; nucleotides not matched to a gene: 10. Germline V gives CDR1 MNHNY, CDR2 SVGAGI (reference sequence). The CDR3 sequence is CASSSPWRGGPNEQFF. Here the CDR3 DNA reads TGTGCCAGCAGTTCCCCTTGGCGGGGGGGCCCCAATGAGCAGTTCTTC.

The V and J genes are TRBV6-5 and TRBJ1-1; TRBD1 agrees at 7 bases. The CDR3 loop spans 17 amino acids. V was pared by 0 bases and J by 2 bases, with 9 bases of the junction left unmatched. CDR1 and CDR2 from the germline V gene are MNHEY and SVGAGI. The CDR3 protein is CASSYSAGGGSNTEAFF. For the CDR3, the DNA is TGTGCCAGCAGTTACTCCGCAGGGGGGGGTTCTAACACTGAAGCTTTCTTT.

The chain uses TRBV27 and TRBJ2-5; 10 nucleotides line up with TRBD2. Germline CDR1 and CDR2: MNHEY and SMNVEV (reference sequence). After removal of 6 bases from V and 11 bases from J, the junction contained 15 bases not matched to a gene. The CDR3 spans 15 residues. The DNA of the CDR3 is TGTGCCAGCAGACGTCTAGCGGGAGTGGGCAATGAGCAGTACTTC. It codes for CASRRLAGVGNEQYF.

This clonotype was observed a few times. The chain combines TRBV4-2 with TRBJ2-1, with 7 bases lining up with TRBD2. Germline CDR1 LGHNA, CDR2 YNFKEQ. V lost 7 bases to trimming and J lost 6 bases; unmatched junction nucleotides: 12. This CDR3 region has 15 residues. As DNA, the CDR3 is TGTGCCAGCAAAGGATCCGTGGCTAGCGGCAATGAGCAGTTCTTC. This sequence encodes CASKGSVASGNEQFF.

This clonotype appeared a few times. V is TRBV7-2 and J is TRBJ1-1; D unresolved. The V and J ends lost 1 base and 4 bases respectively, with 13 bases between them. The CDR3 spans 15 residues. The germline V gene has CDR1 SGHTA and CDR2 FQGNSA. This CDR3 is CASSLGSTVPTEAFF. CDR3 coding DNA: TGTGCCAGCAGCTTAGGGTCGACGGTGCCCACTGAAGCTTTCTTT.

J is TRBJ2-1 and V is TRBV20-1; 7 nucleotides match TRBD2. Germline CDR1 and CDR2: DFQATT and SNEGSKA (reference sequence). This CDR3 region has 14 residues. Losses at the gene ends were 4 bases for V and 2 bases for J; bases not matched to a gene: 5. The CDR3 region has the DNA TGCAGTGCTACCTCTAGCGGCCCCTACAATGAGCAGTTCTTC. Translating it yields CSATSSGPYNEQFF.

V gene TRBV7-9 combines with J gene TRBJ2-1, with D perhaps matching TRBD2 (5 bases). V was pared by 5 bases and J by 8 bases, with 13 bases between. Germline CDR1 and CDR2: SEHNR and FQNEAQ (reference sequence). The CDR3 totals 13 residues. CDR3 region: CASSATSPHEQFF. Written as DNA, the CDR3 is TGTGCCAGCAGCGCTACTAGTCCGCATGAGCAGTTCTTC.

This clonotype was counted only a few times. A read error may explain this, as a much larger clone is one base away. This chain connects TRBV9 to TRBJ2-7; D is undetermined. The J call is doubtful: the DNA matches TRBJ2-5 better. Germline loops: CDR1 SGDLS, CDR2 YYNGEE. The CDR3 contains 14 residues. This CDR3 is CASSLELFQETQYF. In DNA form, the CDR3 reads TGTGCCAGCAGCTTAGAACTATTCCAAGAGACCCAGTACTTC.

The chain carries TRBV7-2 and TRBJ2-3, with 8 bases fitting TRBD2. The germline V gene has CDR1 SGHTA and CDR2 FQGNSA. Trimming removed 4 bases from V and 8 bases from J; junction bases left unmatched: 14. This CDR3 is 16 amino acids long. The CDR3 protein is CASSSVGSGGLATQYF. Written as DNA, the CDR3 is TGTGCCAGCAGCTCAGTAGGCAGCGGGGGTCTGGCTACGCAGTATTTT.

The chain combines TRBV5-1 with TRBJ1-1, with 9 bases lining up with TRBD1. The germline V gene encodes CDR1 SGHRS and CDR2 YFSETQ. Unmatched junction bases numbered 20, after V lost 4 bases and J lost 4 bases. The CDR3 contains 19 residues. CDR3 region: CASSTIPGQGGVPPTEAFF. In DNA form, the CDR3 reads TGCGCCAGCAGCACGATACCGGGACAGGGAGGGGTGCCCCCCACTGAAGCTTTCTTT.

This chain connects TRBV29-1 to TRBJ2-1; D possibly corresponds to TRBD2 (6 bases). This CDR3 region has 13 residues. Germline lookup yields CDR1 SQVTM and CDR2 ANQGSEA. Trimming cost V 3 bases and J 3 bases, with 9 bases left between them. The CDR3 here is CSVDQGLYNEQFF. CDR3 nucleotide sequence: TGCAGCGTTGATCAGGGACTCTACAATGAGCAGTTCTTC.

This chain's CDR3 is CASSLEAGGGYGYTF. As DNA, the CDR3 is TGCGCCAGCAGCTTGGAGGCAGGGGGCGGGTATGGCTACACCTTC. The chain employs TRBV5-1 and TRBJ1-2; TRBD1 agrees at 8 bases. The germline V gene encodes CDR1 SGHRS and CDR2 YFSETQ. J was trimmed by 5 bases and V by 0 bases; bases with no gene match: 6. The CDR3 is made up of 15 amino acids.

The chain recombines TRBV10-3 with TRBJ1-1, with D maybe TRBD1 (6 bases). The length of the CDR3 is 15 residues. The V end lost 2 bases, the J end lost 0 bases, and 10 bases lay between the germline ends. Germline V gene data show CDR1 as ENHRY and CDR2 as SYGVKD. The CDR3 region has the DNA TGTGCCATCAGTGAGCCGGGACACATGAACACTGAAGCTTTCTTT. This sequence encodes CAISEPGHMNTEAFF.

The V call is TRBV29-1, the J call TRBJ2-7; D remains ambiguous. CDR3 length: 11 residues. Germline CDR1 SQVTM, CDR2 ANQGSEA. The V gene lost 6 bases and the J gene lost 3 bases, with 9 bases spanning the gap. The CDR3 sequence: CSVKTGYEQYF. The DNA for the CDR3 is TGCAGCGTGAAGACTGGCTACGAGCAGTACTTC.

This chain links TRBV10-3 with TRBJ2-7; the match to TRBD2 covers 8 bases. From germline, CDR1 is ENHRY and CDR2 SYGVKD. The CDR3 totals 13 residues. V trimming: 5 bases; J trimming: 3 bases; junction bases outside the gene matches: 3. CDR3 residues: CAISRSGSYEQYF. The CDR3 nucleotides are TGTGCCATCAGTCGGAGCGGGAGCTACGAGCAGTACTTC.

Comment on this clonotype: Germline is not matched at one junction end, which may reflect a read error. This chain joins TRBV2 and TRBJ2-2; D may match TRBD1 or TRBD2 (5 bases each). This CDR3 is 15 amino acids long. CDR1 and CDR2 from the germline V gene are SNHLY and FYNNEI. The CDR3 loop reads CAGRVGPLNTGELFF. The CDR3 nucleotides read TGTGCCGGCAGAGTGGGACCCCTGAACACCGGGGAGCTGTTTTTT. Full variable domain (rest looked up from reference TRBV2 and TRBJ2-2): EPEVTQTPSHQVTQMGQEVILRCVPISNHLYFYWYRQILGQKVEFLVSFYNNEISEKSEIFDDQFSVERPDGSNFTLKIRSTKLEDSAMYFCAGRVGPLNTGELFFGEGSRLTVL.

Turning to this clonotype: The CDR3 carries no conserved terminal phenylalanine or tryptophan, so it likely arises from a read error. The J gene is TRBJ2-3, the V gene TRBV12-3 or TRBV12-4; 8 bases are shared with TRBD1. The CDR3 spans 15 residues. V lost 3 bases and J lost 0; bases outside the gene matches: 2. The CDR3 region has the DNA TGTGCCAGCAGTTTGGACAGGGTGAGCACAGATACGCAGTATTCT. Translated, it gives CASSLDRVSTDTQYS.

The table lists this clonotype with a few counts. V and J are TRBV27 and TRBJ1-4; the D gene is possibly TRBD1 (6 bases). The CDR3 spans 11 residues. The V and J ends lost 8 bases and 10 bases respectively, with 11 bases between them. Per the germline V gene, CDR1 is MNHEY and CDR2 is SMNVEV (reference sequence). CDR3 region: CASGGLGKLFF. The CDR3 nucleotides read TGTGCCAGCGGGGGCCTGGGAAAACTGTTTTTT.

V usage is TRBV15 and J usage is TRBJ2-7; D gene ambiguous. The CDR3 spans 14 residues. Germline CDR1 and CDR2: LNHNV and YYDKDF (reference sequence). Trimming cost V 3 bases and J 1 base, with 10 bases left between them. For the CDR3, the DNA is TGTGCCACCAGCAGGGATGTAGGGTCCTACGAGCAGTACTTC. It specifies CATSRDVGSYEQYF.

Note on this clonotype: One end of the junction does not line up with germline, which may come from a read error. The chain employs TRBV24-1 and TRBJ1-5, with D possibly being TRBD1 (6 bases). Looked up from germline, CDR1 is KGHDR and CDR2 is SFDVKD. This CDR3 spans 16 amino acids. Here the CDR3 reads CATSDSLRGSNQPQDF. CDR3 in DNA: TGTGCCACCAGTGATTCGCTCAGGGGCAGCAATCAGCCCCAGGATTTT.

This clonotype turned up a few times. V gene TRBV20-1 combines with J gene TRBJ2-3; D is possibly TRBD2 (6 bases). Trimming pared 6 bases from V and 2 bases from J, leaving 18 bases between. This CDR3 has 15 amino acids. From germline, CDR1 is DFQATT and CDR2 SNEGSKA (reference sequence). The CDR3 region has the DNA TGCAGTGCCTCCCGGGACTCCCTCCTCACAGATACGCAGTATTTT. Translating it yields CSASRDSLLTDTQYF.